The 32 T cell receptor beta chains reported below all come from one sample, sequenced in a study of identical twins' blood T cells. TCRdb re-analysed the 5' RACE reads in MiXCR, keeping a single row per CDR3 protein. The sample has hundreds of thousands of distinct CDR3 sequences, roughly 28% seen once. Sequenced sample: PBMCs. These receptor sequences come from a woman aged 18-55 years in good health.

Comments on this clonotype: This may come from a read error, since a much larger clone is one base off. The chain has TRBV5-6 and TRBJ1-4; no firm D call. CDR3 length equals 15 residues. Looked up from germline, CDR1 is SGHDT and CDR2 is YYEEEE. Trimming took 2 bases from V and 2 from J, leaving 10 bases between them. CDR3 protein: CASSFRLSTNEKLFF. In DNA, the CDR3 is TGTGCCAGCAGCTTTCGGCTGAGTACTAATGAAAAACTGTTTTTT.

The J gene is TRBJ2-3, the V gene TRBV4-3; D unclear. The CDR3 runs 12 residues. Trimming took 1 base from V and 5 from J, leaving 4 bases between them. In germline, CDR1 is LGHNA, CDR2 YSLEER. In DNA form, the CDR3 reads TGCGCCAGCAGCCAAGGTGAAGATACGCAGTATTTT. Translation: CASSQGEDTQYF.

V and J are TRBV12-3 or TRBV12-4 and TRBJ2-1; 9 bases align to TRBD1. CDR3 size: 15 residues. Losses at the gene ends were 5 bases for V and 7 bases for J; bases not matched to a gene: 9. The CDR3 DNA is TGTGCCAGCAGTATCCATGGGACAGGGAGGAATGAGCAGTTCTTC. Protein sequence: CASSIHGTGRNEQFF.

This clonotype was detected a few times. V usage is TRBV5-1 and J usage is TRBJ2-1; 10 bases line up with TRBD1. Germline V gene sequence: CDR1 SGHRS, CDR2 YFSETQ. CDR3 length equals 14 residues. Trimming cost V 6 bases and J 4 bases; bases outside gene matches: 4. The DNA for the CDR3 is TGCGCCAGCATAGAGGGACAGGGGTACAATGAGCAGTTCTTC. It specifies CASIEGQGYNEQFF.

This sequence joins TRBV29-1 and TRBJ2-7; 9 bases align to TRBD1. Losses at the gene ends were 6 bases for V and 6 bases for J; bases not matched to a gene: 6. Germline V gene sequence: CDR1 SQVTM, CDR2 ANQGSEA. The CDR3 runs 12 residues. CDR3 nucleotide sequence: TGCAGCGTAGTCGGACAGGGGAGCGAGCAGTACTTC. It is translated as CSVVGQGSEQYF.

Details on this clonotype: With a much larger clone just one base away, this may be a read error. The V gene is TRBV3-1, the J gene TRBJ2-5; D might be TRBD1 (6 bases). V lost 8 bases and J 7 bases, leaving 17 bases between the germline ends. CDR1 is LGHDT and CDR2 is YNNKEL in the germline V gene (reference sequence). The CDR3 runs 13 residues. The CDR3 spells CASGLQGRGTQYF. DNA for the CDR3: TGTGCCAGCGGCCTCCAGGGGAGAGGGACCCAGTACTTC.

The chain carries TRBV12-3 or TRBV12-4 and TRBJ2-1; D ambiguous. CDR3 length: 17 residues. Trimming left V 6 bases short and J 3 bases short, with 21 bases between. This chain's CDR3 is CASSPAPGEPYYNEQFF. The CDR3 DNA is TGTGCCAGCAGCCCTGCCCCCGGAGAACCCTACTACAATGAGCAGTTCTTC.

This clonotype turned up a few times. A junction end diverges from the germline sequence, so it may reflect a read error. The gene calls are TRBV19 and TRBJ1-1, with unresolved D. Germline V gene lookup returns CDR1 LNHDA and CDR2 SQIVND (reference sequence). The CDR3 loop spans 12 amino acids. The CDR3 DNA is TGTGCCAGCAGTATCAAGAACACTGAAGCTTTCTTT. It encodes CASSIKNTEAFF. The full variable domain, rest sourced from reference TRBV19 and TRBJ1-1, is DGGITQSPKYLFRKEGQNVTLSCEQNLNHDAMYWYRQDPGQGLRLIYYSQIVNDFQKGDIAEGYSVSREKKESFPLTVTSAQKNPTAFYLCASSIKNTEAFFGQGTRLTVV.

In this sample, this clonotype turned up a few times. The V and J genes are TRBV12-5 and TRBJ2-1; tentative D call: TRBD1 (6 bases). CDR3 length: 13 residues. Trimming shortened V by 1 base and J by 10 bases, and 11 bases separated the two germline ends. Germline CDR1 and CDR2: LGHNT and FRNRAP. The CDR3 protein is CASGLDRDPEQFF. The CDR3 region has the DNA TGTGCTAGTGGTTTGGACAGGGACCCCGAGCAGTTCTTC.

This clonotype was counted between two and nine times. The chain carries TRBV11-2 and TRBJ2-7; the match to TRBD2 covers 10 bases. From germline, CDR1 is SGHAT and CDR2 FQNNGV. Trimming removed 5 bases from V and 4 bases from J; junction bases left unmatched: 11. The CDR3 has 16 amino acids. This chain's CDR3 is CASSGIAGGVGYEQYF. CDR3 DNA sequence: TGTGCCAGCAGCGGCATAGCGGGAGGAGTCGGGTACGAGCAGTACTTC. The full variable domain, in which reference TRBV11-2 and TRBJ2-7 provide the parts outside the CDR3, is EAGVAQSPRYKIIEKRQSVAFWCNPISGHATLYWYQQILGQGPKLLIQFQNNGVVDDSQLPKDRFSAERLKGVDSTLKIQPAKLEDSAVYLCASSGIAGGVGYEQYFGPGTRLTVT.

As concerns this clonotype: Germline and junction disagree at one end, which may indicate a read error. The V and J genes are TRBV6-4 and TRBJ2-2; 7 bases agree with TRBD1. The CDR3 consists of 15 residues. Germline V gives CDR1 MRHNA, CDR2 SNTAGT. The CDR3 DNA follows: TGTTCCAGCAGAATGACAGGGTCGCACACCGGGGAGCTGTTTTTT. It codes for CSSRMTGSHTGELFF.

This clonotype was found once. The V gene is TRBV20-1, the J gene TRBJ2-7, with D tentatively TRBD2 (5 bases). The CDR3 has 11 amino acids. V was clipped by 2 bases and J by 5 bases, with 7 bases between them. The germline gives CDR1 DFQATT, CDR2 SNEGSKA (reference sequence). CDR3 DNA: TGCAGTGCTAGATTGAGGGACGAGCAGTACTTC. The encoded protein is CSARLRDEQYF.

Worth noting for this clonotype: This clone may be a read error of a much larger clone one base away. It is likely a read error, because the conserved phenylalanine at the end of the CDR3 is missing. CDR3 coding DNA: TGTGCCAGCTCACCTTCTGGAAGCTCCTACAATGAGCAGTTCCTC. This translates into CASSPSGSSYNEQFL. V is TRBV18 and J is TRBJ2-1, with D unresolved. The CDR3 length is 15 residues. The V end was cut by 3 bases, the J end by 0 bases, with 9 bases between. The germline V gene encodes CDR1 KGHSH and CDR2 LQKENI.

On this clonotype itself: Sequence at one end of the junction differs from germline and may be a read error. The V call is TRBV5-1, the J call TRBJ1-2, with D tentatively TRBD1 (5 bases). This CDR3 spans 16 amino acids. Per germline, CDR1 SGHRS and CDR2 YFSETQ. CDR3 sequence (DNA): TGCGTCAGCAGCTTTTCCGGACGGCCGGACAAGTATGGCTACACCTTC. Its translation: CVSSFSGRPDKYGYTF.

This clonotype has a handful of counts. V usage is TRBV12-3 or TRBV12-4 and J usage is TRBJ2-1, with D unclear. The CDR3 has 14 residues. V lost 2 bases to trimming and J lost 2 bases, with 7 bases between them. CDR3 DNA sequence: TGTGCCAGCAGTTTAACGGATCCCTACAATGAGCAGTTCTTC. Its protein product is CASSLTDPYNEQFF.

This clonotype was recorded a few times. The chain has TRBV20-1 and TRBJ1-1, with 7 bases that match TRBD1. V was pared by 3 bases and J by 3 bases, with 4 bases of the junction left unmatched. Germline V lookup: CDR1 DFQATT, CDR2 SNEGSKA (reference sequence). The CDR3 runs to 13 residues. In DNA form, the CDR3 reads TGCAGTGCTAGGGACGACAGGGACACTGAAGCTTTCTTT. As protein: CSARDDRDTEAFF.

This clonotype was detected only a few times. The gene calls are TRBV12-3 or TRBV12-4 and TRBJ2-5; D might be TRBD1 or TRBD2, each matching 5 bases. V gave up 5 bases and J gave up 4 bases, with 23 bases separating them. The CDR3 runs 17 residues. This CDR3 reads CASSPNLRQSGRETQYF. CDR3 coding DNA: TGTGCCAGCAGTCCTAATCTAAGACAGTCGGGGAGAGAGACCCAGTACTTC.

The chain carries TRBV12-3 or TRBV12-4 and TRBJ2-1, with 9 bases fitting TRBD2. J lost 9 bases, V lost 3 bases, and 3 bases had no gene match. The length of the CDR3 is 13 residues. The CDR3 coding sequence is TGTGCCAGCAGTTTTATAGCGGGGGCTGAGCAGTTCTTC. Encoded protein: CASSFIAGAEQFF.

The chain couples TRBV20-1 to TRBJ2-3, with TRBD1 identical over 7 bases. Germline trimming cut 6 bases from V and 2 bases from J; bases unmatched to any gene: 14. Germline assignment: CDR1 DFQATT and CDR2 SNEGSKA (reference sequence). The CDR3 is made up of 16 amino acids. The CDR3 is CSAHPGDSFNTDTQYF. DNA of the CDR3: TGCAGTGCACACCCAGGGGACAGCTTCAACACAGATACGCAGTATTTT.

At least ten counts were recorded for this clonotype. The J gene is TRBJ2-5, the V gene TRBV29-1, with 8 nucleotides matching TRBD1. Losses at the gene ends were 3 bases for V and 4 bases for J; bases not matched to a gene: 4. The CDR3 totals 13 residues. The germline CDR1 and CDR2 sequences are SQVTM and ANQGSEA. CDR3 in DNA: TGCAGCGTTGATCCCACAGGGGGAGAGACCCAGTACTTC. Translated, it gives CSVDPTGGETQYF.

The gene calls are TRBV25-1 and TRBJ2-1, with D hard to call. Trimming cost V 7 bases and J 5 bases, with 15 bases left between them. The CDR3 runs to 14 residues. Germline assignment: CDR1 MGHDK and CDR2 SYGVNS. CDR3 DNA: TGTGCCAGCAAAACCCCCGCGTCCCACAATGAGCAGTTCTTC. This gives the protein CASKTPASHNEQFF.

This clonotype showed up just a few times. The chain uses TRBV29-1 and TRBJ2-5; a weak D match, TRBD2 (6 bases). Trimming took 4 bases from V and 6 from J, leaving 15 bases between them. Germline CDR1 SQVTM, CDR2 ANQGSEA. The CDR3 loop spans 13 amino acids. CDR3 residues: CSVATGVGQTQYF. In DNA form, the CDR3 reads TGCAGCGTTGCTACGGGGGTCGGACAGACCCAGTACTTC.

CDR3 sequence reads: CASSLVDGSSNQPQHF. The CDR3, as DNA: TGTGCCAGCAGCTTAGTCGACGGTTCGAGCAATCAGCCCCAGCATTTT. This sequence joins TRBV7-9 and TRBJ1-5, with D uncertain. The CDR3 extends over 16 amino acids. With 1 base removed from V and 1 base from J, the gap between germline ends came to 11 bases. Germline-derived CDR1 and CDR2 are SEHNR and FQNEAQ (reference sequence).

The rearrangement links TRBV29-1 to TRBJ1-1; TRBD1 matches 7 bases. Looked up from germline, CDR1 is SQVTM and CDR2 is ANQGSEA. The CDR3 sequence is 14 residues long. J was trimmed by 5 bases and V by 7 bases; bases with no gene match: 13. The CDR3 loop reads CSARGQGRGTEAFF. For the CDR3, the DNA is TGCAGCGCCAGAGGGCAGGGCAGGGGGACTGAAGCTTTCTTT.

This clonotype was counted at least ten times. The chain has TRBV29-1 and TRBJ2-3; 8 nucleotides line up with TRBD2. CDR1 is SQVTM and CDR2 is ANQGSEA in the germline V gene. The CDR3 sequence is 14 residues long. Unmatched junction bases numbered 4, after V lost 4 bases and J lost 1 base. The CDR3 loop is CSVVSGTGTDTQYF. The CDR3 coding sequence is TGCAGCGTTGTTAGCGGGACTGGCACAGATACGCAGTATTTT.

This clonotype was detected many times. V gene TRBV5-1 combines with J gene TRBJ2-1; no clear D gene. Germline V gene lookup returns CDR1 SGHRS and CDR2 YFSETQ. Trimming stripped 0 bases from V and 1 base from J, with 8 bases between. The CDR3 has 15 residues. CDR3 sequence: CASSLGETSYNEQFF. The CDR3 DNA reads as TGCGCCAGCAGCTTGGGGGAAACATCCTACAATGAGCAGTTCTTC. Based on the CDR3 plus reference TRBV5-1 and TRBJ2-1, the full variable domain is KAGVTQTPRYLIKTRGQQVTLSCSPISGHRSVSWYQQTPGQGLQFLFEYFSETQRNKGNFPGRFSGRQFSNSRSEMNVSTLELGDSALYLCASSLGETSYNEQFFGPGTRLTVL.

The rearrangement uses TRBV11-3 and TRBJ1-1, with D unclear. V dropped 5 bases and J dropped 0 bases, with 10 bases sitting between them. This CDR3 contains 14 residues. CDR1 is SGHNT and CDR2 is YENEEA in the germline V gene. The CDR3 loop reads CASSREYLNTEAFF. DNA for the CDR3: TGTGCCAGCAGCCGCGAGTACCTGAACACTGAAGCTTTCTTT.

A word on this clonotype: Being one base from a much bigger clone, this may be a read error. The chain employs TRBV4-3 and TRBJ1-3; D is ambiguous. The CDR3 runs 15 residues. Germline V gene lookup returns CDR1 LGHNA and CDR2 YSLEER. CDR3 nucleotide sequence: TGCGCCGGCAGCCAAGATCCGGTCACTGGAAACACCATATATTTT. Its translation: CAGSQDPVTGNTIYF.

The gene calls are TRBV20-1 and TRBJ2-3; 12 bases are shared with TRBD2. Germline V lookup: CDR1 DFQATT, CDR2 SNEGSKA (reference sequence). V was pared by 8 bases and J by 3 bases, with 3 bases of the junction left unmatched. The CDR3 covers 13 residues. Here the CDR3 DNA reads TGCAGTAGGACTAGCGGGACAACAGATACGCAGTATTTT. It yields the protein CSRTSGTTDTQYF.

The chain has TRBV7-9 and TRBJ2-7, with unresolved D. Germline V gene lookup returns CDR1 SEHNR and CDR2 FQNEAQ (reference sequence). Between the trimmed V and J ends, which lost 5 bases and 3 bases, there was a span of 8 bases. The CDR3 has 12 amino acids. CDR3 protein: CASSPQIYEQYF. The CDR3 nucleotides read TGTGCCAGCAGCCCCCAGATCTACGAGCAGTACTTC.

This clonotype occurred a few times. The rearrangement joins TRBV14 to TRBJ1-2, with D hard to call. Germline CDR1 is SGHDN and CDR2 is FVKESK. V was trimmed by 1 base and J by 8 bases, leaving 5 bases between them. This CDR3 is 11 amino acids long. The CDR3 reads CASSQAGGYTF. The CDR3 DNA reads TGTGCCAGCAGCCAAGCAGGCGGCTACACCTTC.

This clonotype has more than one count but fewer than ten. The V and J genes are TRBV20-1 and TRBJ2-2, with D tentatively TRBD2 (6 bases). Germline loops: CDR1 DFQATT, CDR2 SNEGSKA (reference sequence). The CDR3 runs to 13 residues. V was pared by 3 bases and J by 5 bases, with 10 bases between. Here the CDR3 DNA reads TGCAGTGCTAGGCCCCGGGAGACCGGGGAGCTGTTTTTT. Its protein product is CSARPRETGELFF.